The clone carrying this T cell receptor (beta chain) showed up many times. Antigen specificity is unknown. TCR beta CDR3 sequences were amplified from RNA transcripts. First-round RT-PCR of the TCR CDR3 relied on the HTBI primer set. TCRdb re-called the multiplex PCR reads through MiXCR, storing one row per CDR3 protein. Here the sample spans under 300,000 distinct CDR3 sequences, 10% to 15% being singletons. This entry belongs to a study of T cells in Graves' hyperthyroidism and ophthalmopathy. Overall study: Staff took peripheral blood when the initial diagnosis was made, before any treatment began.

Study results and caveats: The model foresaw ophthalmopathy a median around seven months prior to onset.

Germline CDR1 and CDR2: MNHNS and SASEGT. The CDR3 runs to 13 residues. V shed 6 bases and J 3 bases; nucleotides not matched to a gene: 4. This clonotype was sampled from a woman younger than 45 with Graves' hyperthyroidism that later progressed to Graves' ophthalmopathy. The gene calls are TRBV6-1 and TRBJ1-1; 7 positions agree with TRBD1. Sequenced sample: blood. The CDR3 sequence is CASSMTGYTEAFF. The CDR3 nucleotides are TGTGCCAGCAGCATGACAGGGTACACTGAAGCTTTCTTT.